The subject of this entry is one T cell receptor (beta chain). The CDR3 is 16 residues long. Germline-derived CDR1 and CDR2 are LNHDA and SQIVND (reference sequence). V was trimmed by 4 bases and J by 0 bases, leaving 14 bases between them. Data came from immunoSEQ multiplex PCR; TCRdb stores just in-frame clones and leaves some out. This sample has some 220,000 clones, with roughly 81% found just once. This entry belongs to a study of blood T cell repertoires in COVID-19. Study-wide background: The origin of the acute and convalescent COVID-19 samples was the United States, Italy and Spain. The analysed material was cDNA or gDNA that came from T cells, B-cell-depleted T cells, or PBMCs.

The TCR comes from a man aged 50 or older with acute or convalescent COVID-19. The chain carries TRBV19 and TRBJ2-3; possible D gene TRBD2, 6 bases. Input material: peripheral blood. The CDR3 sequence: CASSRPWGGSTDTQYF. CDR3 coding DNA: TGTGCCAGTAGTAGGCCGTGGGGAGGTAGCACAGATACGCAGTATTTT. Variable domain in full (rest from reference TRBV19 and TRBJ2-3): DGGITQSPKYLFRKEGQNVTLSCEQNLNHDAMYWYRQDPGQGLRLIYYSQIVNDFQKGDIAEGYSVSREKKESFPLTVTSAQKNPTAFYLCASSRPWGGSTDTQYFGPGTRLTVL.